Below, 25 T cell receptor beta chains from the same sample are listed, as sequenced in a study of T-cell memory formation after mild COVID-19. TCRdb re-analysed the 5' RACE reads in MiXCR, keeping a single row per CDR3 protein. The sample has about 130,000 distinct CDR3 sequences, roughly 15% seen once. What was sequenced was PBMCs or a T cell subset sorted from them (not recorded which). These receptors all come from an adult woman who had mild COVID-19 (a few samples of this study predate the infection). Cell type and time point are not known.

The chain links TRBV5-1 to TRBJ2-1, with TRBD2 matching 8 bases. From germline, CDR1 is SGHRS and CDR2 YFSETQ. The CDR3 spans 12 residues. This CDR3 reads CAGREGENEQFF. For the CDR3, the DNA is TGCGCAGGACGGGAGGGAGAAAATGAGCAGTTCTTC.

J is TRBJ1-2 and V is TRBV4-3, with a possible D match to TRBD1 (5 bases). CDR1 is LGHNA and CDR2 is YSLEER in the germline V gene. Deletions cut 1 base from V and 6 bases from J, with 12 bases between. The CDR3 runs to 14 residues. Here the CDR3 DNA reads TGCGCCAGCAGCCAAGGAGTGGTAGGGGATGGCTACACCTTC. Encoded protein: CASSQGVVGDGYTF.

The gene calls are TRBV9 and TRBJ2-2; D not resolved. The CDR3 has 14 amino acids. Germline V lookup: CDR1 SGDLS, CDR2 YYNGEE. V was trimmed by 4 bases and J by 4 bases, leaving 11 bases between them. The CDR3 region is CASSKTNPTGELFF. The CDR3 DNA follows: TGTGCCAGCAGCAAAACTAACCCCACCGGGGAGCTGTTTTTT. The full variable domain, rest sourced from reference TRBV9 and TRBJ2-2, is DSGVTQTPKHLITATGQRVTLRCSPRSGDLSVYWYQQSLDQGLQFLIQYYNGEERAKGNILERFSAQQFPDLHSELNLSSLELGDSALYFCASSKTNPTGELFFGEGSRLTVL.

This clonotype showed up many times. The chain recombines TRBV6-2 or TRBV6-3 with TRBJ2-1, with a weak D call TRBD2 (5 bases). Germline V gives CDR1 MNHEY, CDR2 SVGEGT. The germline V and J ends were trimmed by 0 bases and 10 bases, with 19 bases remaining between them. This CDR3 contains 16 residues. This chain's CDR3 is CASSYSLSVRGKEQFF. The CDR3 bases are TGTGCCAGCAGTTACTCGCTTAGCGTCCGAGGGAAAGAGCAGTTCTTC.

This clonotype came up a few times. This rearrangement joins TRBV19 to TRBJ1-5; TRBD1 is a possible D gene (6 bases). V was cut by 4 bases and J by 4 bases, with 20 bases left in between. CDR1 is LNHDA, CDR2 SQIVND, per germline (reference sequence). The CDR3 contains 17 residues. CDR3 bases: TGTGCCAGTAGTACCGGGGGGCTTATCGACAGGAATCAGCCCCAGCATTTT. It specifies CASSTGGLIDRNQPQHF.

This clonotype has just a few counts. The V gene is TRBV27, the J gene TRBJ2-6; 11 nucleotides align to TRBD1. Germline V lookup: CDR1 MNHEY, CDR2 SMNVEV (reference sequence). J gave up 0 bases and V 6 bases, and 4 bases lay outside the gene matches. The CDR3 runs to 17 residues. CDR3 sequence: CASRDRGRSSGANVLTF. CDR3 nucleotide sequence: TGTGCCAGCAGGGACAGGGGGCGAAGCTCTGGGGCCAACGTCCTGACTTTC.

The chain carries TRBV7-2 and TRBJ2-1; D gene unclear. Trimming stripped 3 bases from V and 5 bases from J, with 14 bases between. The CDR3 extends over 15 amino acids. Germline values: CDR1 SGHTA, CDR2 FQGNSA. The CDR3 reads CASSFRTRANNEQFF. The DNA for the CDR3 is TGTGCCAGCAGCTTTAGGACCCGCGCCAACAATGAGCAGTTCTTC.

The chain links TRBV14 to TRBJ2-1, with 8 bases aligning to TRBD1. The CDR3 length is 15 residues. Trimming removed 4 bases from V and 3 bases from J; junction bases left unmatched: 5. Germline assignment: CDR1 SGHDN and CDR2 FVKESK. CDR3 sequence (DNA): TGTGCCAGCAGCCTCAGGACAGGGAGCTACAATGAGCAGTTCTTC. It is translated as CASSLRTGSYNEQFF. The whole variable domain, remainder taken from reference TRBV14 and TRBJ2-1, is EAGVTQFPSHSVIEKGQTVTLRCDPISGHDNLYWYRRVMGKEIKFLLHFVKESKQDESGMPNNRFLAERTGGTYSTLKVQPAELEDSGVYFCASSLRTGSYNEQFFGPGTRLTVL.

The DNA of the CDR3 is TGTGCCAGCAGTTTAAATTTTGCAGATACGCAGTATTTT. Its translation is CASSLNFADTQYF. The chain carries TRBV12-3 or TRBV12-4 and TRBJ2-3; no definite D call. Deletions cut 2 bases from V and 4 bases from J, with 7 bases between. The CDR3 spans 13 residues.

This clonotype was counted between two and nine times. The V gene is TRBV20-1, the J gene TRBJ2-7; 9 bases map to TRBD1. This CDR3 has 14 amino acids. The germline CDR1 and CDR2 sequences are DFQATT and SNEGSKA (reference sequence). The V segment lost 3 bases and the J segment 2 bases; nucleotides outside the gene matches: 5. The CDR3 nucleotides are TGCAGTGCTAGCTGGGGACAGGGCACCTACGAGCAGTACTTC. It yields the protein CSASWGQGTYEQYF.

The rearrangement joins TRBV20-1 to TRBJ2-7, with TRBD2 matching over 7 bases. CDR3 length equals 15 residues. Losses at the gene ends were 3 bases for V and 1 base for J; bases not matched to a gene: 9. Per germline, CDR1 DFQATT and CDR2 SNEGSKA (reference sequence). This chain's CDR3 is CSASLIAGESYEQYF. DNA of the CDR3: TGCAGTGCTAGTCTAATCGCGGGGGAATCCTACGAGCAGTACTTC.

This sequence joins TRBV18 and TRBJ1-4; a possible D gene is TRBD1 (5 bases). Per the germline V gene, CDR1 is KGHSH and CDR2 is LQKENI. The CDR3 runs 13 residues. Trimming took 3 bases from V and 8 from J, leaving 10 bases between them. In nucleotides, the CDR3 is TGTGCCAGCTCACCCGGGTGGGGCGAAAAACTGTTTTTT. Translated: CASSPGWGEKLFF.

The V gene is TRBV24-1, the J gene TRBJ2-1, with 11 bases aligning to TRBD2. V lost 3 bases and J lost 4; bases outside the gene matches: 4. Germline V CDR1 and CDR2: KGHDR, SFDVKD. The CDR3 has 16 amino acids. CDR3 in amino acids: CATSDPSGRSYNEQFF. DNA of the CDR3: TGTGCCACCAGTGATCCTAGCGGGAGGAGTTACAATGAGCAGTTCTTC.

The sample holds a few counts of this clonotype. The CDR3 here is CASSFLREWDEQFF. The CDR3, as DNA: TGTGCCAGCAGCTTTTTACGGGAGTGGGATGAGCAGTTCTTC. The chain combines TRBV12-3 or TRBV12-4 with TRBJ2-1; possibly TRBD2 for D (6 bases). V gave up 6 bases and J gave up 8 bases, with 17 bases separating them. The CDR3 has 14 amino acids.

The V gene is TRBV29-1, the J gene TRBJ1-1; TRBD1 is a possible D gene (6 bases). Trimming took 6 bases from V and 4 from J, leaving 18 bases between them. Germline V gene sequence: CDR1 SQVTM, CDR2 ANQGSEA. There are 14 residues in the CDR3. CDR3 loop: CSVKRGAGSTEAFF. In nucleotides, the CDR3 is TGCAGCGTCAAACGGGGGGCGGGGAGCACTGAAGCTTTCTTT.

This clonotype ranks as medium-sized (0.01 to 0.1%). DNA of the CDR3: TGTGCCAGCAGCAAAGCGTCAAGGGTTCTTTGGTCCTACAATGAGCAGTTCTTC. It codes for CASSKASRVLWSYNEQFF. V and J are TRBV21-1 and TRBJ2-1. TRBV21-1 is marked as a pseudogene. This CDR3 has 18 residues.

This clonotype was counted between two and nine times. The chain has TRBV11-3 and TRBJ2-1; D ambiguous. V was trimmed by 6 bases and J by 4 bases, leaving 16 bases between them. The germline V gene encodes CDR1 SGHNT and CDR2 YENEEA. This CDR3 is built from 15 residues. This chain's CDR3 is CASSKGLKRYNEQFF. The CDR3 DNA reads TGTGCCAGCAGTAAGGGCCTCAAGCGATACAATGAGCAGTTCTTC.

This clonotype was counted between two and nine times. The chain recombines TRBV9 with TRBJ2-7, with D maybe TRBD2 (6 bases). V lost 4 bases, J lost 3 bases, and 17 bases lay in between. The CDR3 runs to 15 residues. CDR1 SGDLS and CDR2 YYNGEE come from the germline V gene. The CDR3 DNA sequence: TGTGCCAGCAGCCAGAGCCCCGGGAGTAACTACGAGCAGTACTTC. The encoded protein is CASSQSPGSNYEQYF.

The chain carries TRBV20-1 and TRBJ2-5, with TRBD2 matching over 8 bases. Germline-derived CDR1 and CDR2 are DFQATT and SNEGSKA (reference sequence). The CDR3 is 13 amino acids. J lost 5 bases, V lost 1 base, and 3 bases had no gene match. The CDR3: CSARVSGVETQYF. The CDR3 coding sequence is TGCAGTGCTAGAGTTAGCGGGGTCGAGACCCAGTACTTC.

This clonotype was seen many times. This chain uses TRBV7-9 with TRBJ2-7; 14 nucleotides agree with TRBD2. J lost 6 bases, V lost 5 bases, and 3 bases had no gene match. The CDR3 spans 14 residues. Germline loops: CDR1 SEHNR, CDR2 FQNEAQ (reference sequence). The CDR3 reads CASSAGLAGGEQYF. The CDR3 DNA is TGTGCCAGCAGCGCAGGACTAGCGGGGGGCGAGCAGTACTTC.

There are a few counts of this clonotype. J is TRBJ2-3 and V is TRBV20-1, with unresolved D. Trimming left V 6 bases short and J 0 bases short, with 22 bases between. The CDR3 is 17 residues long. Looked up from germline, CDR1 is DFQATT and CDR2 is SNEGSKA (reference sequence). CDR3 sequence reads: CSARRESNLISTDTQYF. The CDR3 coding sequence is TGCAGTGCAAGGAGAGAGAGCAACTTAATTAGCACAGATACGCAGTATTTT.

Only a few counts were recorded for this clonotype. The rearrangement joins TRBV24-1 to TRBJ2-7; 8 nucleotides match TRBD2. In germline, CDR1 is KGHDR, CDR2 SFDVKD. The CDR3 runs to 14 residues. After removal of 2 bases from V and 4 bases from J, the junction contained 3 bases not matched to a gene. This chain's CDR3 is CATSDSGRAYEQYF. The DNA of the CDR3 is TGTGCCACCAGTGATTCCGGGAGGGCTTACGAGCAGTACTTC.

The chain employs TRBV7-9 and TRBJ2-7; D is unresolved. CDR1 and CDR2 from the germline V gene are SEHNR and FQNEAQ (reference sequence). The ends were cut back, 2 bases at V and 4 bases at J, with 18 bases in the middle. The CDR3 extends over 16 amino acids. CDR3 nucleotide sequence: TGTGCCAGCAGCTTACTTACCGGACCGGGCCTGTACGAGCAGTACTTC. It translates to CASSLLTGPGLYEQYF.

This clonotype was seen a few times. The chain joins TRBV9 to TRBJ2-1, with 8 bases that match TRBD1. The CDR3 covers 15 residues. V lost 4 bases, J lost 4 bases, and 7 bases stayed unmatched. CDR1 SGDLS and CDR2 YYNGEE come from the germline V gene. The chain's CDR3 is CASSPSGQGYNEQFF. DNA of the CDR3: TGTGCCAGCAGCCCCAGCGGACAGGGATACAATGAGCAGTTCTTC.

This clonotype was seen many times. CDR3 nucleotides: TGCAGTTTTAACCCGGGACAGGTCTACAATGAGCAGTTCTTC. Residues: CSFNPGQVYNEQFF. V is TRBV29-1 and J is TRBJ2-1; 8 nucleotides match TRBD1. The CDR3 has 14 amino acids. Looked up from germline, CDR1 is SQVTM and CDR2 is ANQGSEA.